This TCR beta chain was identified in a study of identical twins. This clonotype has just a few counts. The CDR3 length is 15 residues. V lost 3 bases and J lost 0, with 11 bases in between. Addition of a universal primer site occurred through template switching, and cDNA carried unique molecular identifiers. Using its own MiXCR run on the 5' RACE reads, TCRdb lists one record per CDR3 protein. This table has under 800,000 distinct CDR3 sequences, less than 25% appearing once. These data were also reused for a study on T cells expressing NK-cell markers.

Sequences were obtained from PBMCs. The rearrangement joins TRBV12-3 or TRBV12-4 to TRBJ2-5; D is unresolved. The receptor comes from a woman between 18 and 29 years old in good health. The CDR3 protein is CASSFLPGYQETQYF. The CDR3 DNA is TGTGCCAGCAGTTTTCTTCCCGGGTACCAAGAGACCCAGTACTTC.